These T cell receptor beta chains were read from a single sample in a study of blood T cell repertoires in COVID-19. The method was immunoSEQ multiplex PCR; TCRdb's version includes in-frame clones alone and lacks a portion of them. The sample carries under 300,000 clones, approximately 91% recorded once. The sequencing input was PBMCs or T cells enriched from blood (not recorded which). The receptors derive from a woman aged 40 to 50 who had recovered from COVID-19. The CDR3 runs from the conserved cysteine through the conserved F or W. D genes are given only for firm matches. Clone sizes are given selectively: once, few, many, or a class where the clone is expanded.

NA | TRBJ2-1 | TRBV10-2 | NA | CASSVGGVNEQFF | TGCGCCAGCAGTGTAGGGGGAGTGAATGAGCAGTTCTTC
NA | TRBJ2-1 | TRBV7-6 | TRBD1 | CASSLASGTVPSEQFF | TGTGCCAGCAGCTTAGCGTCAGGGACAGTCCCTAGTGAGCAGTTCTTC
NA | TRBJ1-1 | TRBV6-5 | NA | CASIRVAGNTEAFF | TGTGCCAGCATTCGGGTCGCGGGGAACACTGAAGCTTTCTTT
NA | TRBJ1-3 | TRBV7-9 | TRBD1 | CASSPQGASSGNTIYF | TGTGCCAGCAGTCCCCAGGGGGCTAGCTCTGGAAACACCATATATTTT
NA | TRBJ2-3 | TRBV18 | NA | CASSPRRTDTQYF | TGTGCCAGCTCACCAAGGAGAACAGATACGCAGTATTTT
NA | TRBJ2-5 | TRBV19 | TRBD2 | CASSIGAGTSGQETQYF | TGTGCCAGTAGTATTGGGGCTGGGACTAGCGGTCAAGAGACCCAGTACTTC
NA | TRBJ2-3 | TRBV11-1 | TRBD2 | CASSLRTSGITDTQYF | TGTGCCAGCAGCTTAAGGACTAGCGGGATCACAGATACGCAGTATTTT
NA | TRBJ2-1 | TRBV18 | TRBD1 | CASSPDRATYNEQFF | TGTGCCAGCTCCCCCGACAGGGCCACCTACAATGAGCAGTTCTTC
NA | TRBJ2-1 | TRBV4-1 | NA | CASSQEVGRMNEQFF | TGCGCCAGCAGCCAAGAAGTGGGCCGCATGAATGAGCAGTTCTTC
NA | TRBJ2-7 | TRBV6-6 | NA | CASSYPEGSSYEQYF | TGTGCCAGCAGTTACCCTGAGGGAAGCTCCTACGAGCAGTACTTC
NA | TRBJ1-1 | TRBV2 | TRBD1 | CASSEKDRVLEAFF | TGTGCCAGCAGTGAGAAGGACAGGGTTCTTGAAGCTTTCTTT
NA | TRBJ1-1 | TRBV7-8 | NA | CASSLDEYTEAFF | TGTGCCAGCAGCTTAGATGAGTACACTGAAGCTTTCTTT
few | TRBJ2-3 | TRBV3-1/TRBV3-2 | NA | CASSQAGVTDTQYF | TGTGCCAGCAGCCAAGCGGGGGTCACAGATACGCAGTATTTT
once | TRBJ2-7 | TRBV30 | TRBD1 | CAWNGQGTYEQYF | TGTGCCTGGAACGGACAGGGGACTTACGAGCAGTACTTC
NA | TRBJ1-2 | TRBV5-1 | NA | CASSPAAGPNYGYTF | TGCGCCAGCAGCCCCGCGGCAGGGCCTAACTATGGCTACACCTTC